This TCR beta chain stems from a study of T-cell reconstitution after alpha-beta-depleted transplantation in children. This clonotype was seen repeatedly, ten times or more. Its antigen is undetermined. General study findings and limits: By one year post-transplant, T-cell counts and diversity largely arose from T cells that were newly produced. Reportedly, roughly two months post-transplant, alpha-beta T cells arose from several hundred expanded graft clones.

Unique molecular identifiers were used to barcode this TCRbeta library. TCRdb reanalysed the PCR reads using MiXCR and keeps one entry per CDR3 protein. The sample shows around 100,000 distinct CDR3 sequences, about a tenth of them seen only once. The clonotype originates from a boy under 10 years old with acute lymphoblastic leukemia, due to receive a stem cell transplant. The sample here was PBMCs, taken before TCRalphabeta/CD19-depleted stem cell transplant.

The CDR3 loop is CASSERSRAGTEAFF. The CDR3 DNA follows: TGTGCCAGCAGTGAACGGAGCCGGGCTGGTACTGAAGCTTTCTTT. This chain connects TRBV27 to TRBJ1-1; the D is unclear. CDR1 and CDR2 (germline): MNHEY, SMNVEV (reference sequence). Trimming shortened V by 5 bases and J by 5 bases, and 18 bases separated the two germline ends. CDR3 length: 15 residues.